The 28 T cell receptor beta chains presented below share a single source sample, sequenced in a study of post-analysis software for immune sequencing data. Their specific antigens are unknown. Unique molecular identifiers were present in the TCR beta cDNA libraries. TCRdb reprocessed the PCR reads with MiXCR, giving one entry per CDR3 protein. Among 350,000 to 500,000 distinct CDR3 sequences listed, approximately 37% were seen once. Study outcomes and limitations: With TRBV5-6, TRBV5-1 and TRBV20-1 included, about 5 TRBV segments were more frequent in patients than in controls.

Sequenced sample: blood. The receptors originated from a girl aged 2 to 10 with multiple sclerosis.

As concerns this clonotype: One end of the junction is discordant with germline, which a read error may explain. The DNA for the CDR3 is TGCAGCGTAGAAGATCGGTATCGGGGTGGTAAAACTGAAGCTTTCTTT. This gives the protein CSVEDRYRGGKTEAFF. The chain couples TRBV29-1 to TRBJ1-1; D gene unclear. Per the germline V gene, CDR1 is SQVTM and CDR2 is ANQGSEA. CDR3 length: 16 residues.

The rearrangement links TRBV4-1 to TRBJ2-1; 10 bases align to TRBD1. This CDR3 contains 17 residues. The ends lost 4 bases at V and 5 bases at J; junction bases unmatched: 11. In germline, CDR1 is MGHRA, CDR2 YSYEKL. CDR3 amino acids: CASSLNGRTGGHNEQFF. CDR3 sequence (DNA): TGCGCCAGCAGCCTAAATGGGAGGACAGGGGGGCACAATGAGCAGTTCTTC.

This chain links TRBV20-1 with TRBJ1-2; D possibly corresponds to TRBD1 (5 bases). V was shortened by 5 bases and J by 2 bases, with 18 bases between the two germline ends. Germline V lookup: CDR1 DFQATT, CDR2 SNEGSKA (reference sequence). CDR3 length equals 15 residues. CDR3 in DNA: TGCAGTGCTGACAACGCCGTGACAGACAACTATGGCTACACCTTC. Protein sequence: CSADNAVTDNYGYTF.

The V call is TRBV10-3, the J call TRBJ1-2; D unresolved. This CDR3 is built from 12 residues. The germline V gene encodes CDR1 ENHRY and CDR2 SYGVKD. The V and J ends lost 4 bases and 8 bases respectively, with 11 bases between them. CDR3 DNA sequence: TGTGCCATCAGTGGTCGAACGGAGGGCTACACCTTC. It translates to CAISGRTEGYTF.

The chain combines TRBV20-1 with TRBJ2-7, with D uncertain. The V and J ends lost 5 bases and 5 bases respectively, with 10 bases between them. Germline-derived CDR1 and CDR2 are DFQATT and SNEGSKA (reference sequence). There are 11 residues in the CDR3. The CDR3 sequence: CSAPNFHEQYF. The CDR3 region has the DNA TGCAGTGCTCCGAACTTCCACGAGCAGTACTTC.

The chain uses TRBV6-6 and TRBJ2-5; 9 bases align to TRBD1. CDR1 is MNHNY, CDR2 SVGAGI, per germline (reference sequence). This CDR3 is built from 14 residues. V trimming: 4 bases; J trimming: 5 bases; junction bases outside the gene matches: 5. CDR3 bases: TGTGCCAGCAGTTTGGACAGGGGTTGGGAGACCCAGTACTTC. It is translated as CASSLDRGWETQYF.

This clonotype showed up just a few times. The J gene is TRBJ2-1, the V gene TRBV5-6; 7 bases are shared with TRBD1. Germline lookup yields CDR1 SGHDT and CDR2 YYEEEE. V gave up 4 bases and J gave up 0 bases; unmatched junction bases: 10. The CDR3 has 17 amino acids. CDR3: CASSAGQAESSYNEQFF. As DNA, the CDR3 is TGTGCCAGCAGCGCCGGACAGGCGGAGAGCTCCTACAATGAGCAGTTCTTC. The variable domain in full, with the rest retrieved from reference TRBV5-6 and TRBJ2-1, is DAGVTQSPTHLIKTRGQQVTLRCSPKSGHDTVSWYQQALGQGPQFIFQYYEEEERQRGNFPDRFSGHQFPNYSSELNVNALLLGDSALYLCASSAGQAESSYNEQFFGPGTRLTVL.

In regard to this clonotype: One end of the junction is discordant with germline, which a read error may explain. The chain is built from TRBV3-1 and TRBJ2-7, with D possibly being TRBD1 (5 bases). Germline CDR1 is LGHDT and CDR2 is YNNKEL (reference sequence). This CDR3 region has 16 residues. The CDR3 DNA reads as TGTGCCAGCAGCCTCACAACTACAGGACCTTCCTACGAGCGGTACTTC. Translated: CASSLTTTGPSYERYF.

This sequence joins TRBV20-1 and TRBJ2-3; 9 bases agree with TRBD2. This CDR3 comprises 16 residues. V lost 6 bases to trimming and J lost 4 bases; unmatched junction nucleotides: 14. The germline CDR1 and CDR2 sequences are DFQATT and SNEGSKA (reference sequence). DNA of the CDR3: TGCAGTGCCCCCGGCCGAGCGGGAGGAAAGTCAGATACGCAGTATTTT. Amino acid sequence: CSAPGRAGGKSDTQYF.

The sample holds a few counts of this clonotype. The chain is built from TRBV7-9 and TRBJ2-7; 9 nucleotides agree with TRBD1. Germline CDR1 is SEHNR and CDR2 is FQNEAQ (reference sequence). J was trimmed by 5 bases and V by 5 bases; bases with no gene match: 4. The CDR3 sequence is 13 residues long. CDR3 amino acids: CASSKQGAHEQYF. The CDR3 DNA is TGTGCCAGCAGCAAACAGGGGGCCCACGAGCAGTACTTC.

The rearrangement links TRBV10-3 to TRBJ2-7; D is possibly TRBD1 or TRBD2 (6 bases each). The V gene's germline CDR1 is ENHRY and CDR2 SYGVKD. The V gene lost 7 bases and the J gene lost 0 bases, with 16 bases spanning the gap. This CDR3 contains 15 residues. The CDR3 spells CAITAGHHNSYEQYF. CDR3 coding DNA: TGTGCCATCACCGCGGGACACCATAACTCCTACGAGCAGTACTTC.

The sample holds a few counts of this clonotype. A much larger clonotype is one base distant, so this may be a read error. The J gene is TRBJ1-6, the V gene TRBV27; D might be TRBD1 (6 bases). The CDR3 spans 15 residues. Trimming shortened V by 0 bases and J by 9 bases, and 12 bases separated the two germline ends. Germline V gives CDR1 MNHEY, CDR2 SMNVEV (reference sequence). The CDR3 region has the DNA TGTGCCAGCAGTTTATCAAGGGGGGCAGGTTCACCCCTCCACTTT. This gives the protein CASSLSRGAGSPLHF.

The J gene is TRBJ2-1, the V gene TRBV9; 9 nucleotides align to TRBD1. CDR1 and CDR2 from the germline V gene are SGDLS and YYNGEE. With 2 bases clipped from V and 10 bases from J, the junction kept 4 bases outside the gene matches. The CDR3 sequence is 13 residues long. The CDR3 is CASSVTTGGEQFF. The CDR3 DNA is TGTGCCAGCAGCGTTACCACAGGGGGCGAGCAGTTCTTC.

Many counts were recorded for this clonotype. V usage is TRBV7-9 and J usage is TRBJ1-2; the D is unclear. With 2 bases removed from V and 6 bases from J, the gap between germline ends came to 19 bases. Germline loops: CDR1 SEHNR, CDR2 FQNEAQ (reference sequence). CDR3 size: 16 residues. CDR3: CASSLSFRSNWDGYTF. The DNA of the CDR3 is TGTGCCAGCAGCTTATCGTTTCGGAGCAATTGGGATGGCTACACCTTC.

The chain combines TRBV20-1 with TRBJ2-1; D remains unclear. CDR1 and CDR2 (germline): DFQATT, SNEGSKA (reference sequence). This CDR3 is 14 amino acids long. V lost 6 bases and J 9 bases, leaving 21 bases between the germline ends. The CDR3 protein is CSARPGYPYGEQFF. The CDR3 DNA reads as TGCAGTGCGAGGCCGGGTTACCCTTACGGTGAGCAGTTCTTC.

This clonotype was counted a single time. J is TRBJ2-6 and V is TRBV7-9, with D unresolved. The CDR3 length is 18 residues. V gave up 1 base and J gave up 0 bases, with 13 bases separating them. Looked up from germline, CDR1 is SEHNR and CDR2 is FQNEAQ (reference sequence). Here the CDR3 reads CASSLEVPSYSGANVLTF. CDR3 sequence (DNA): TGTGCCAGCAGCTTAGAGGTTCCTTCCTACTCTGGGGCCAACGTCCTGACTTTC. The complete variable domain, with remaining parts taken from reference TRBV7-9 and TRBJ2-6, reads DTGVSQNPRHKITKRGQNVTFRCDPISEHNRLYWYRQTLGQGPEFLTYFQNEAQLEKSRLLSDRFSAERPKGSFSTLEIQRTEQGDSAMYLCASSLEVPSYSGANVLTFGAGSRLTVL.

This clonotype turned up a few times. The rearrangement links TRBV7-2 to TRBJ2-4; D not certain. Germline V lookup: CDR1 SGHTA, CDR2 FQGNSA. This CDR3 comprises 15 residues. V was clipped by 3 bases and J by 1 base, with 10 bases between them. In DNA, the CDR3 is TGTGCCAGCAGCTTTGTTATGGTTGCCAAAAACATTCAGTACTTC. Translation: CASSFVMVAKNIQYF.

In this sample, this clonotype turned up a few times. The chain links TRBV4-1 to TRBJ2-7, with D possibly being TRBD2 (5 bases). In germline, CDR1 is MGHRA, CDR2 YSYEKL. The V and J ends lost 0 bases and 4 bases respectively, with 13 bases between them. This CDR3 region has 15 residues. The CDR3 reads CASSQDRGPVYEQYF. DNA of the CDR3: TGCGCCAGCAGCCAAGATAGAGGGCCAGTTTACGAGCAGTACTTC.

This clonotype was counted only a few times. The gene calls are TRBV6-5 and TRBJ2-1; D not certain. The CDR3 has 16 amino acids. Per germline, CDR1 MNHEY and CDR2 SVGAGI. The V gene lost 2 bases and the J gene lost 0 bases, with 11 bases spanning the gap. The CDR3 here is CASSYGGRRSYNEQFF. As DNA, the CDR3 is TGTGCCAGCAGTTACGGTGGGCGTCGCTCCTACAATGAGCAGTTCTTC.

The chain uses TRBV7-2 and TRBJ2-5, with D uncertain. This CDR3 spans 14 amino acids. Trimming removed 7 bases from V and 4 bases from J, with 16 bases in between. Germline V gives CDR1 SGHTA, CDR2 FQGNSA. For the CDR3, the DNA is TGTGCCAGCATTAGTCAGGTTTCGGGAGAGACCCAGTACTTC. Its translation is CASISQVSGETQYF.

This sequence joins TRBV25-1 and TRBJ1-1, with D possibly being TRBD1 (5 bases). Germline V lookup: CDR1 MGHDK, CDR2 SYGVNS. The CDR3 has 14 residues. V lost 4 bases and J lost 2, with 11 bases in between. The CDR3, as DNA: TGTGCCAGCAGTGTTGGGGGAGCAAACACTGAAGCTTTCTTT. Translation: CASSVGGANTEAFF.

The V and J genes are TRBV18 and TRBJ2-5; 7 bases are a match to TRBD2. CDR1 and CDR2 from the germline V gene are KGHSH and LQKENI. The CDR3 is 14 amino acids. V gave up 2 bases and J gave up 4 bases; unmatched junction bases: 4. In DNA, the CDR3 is TGTGCCAGCTCACCAGAATGGGAGGGAGAGACCCAGTACTTC. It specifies CASSPEWEGETQYF.

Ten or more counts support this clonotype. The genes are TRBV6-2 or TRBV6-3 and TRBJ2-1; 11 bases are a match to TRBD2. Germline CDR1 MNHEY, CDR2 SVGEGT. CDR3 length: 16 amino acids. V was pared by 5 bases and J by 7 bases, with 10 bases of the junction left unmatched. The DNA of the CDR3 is TGTGCCAGCAGTCGCCGTCCGATAGCGGGAGGGAATGAGCAGTTCTTC. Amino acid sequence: CASSRRPIAGGNEQFF.

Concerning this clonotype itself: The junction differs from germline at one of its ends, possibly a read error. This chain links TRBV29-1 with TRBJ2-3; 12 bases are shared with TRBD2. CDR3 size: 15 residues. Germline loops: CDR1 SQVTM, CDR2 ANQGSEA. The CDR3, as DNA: TGCAGCGTGGAAGGACTAGCGGGGTTAACAGATACGCAGTATTTT. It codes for CSVEGLAGLTDTQYF.

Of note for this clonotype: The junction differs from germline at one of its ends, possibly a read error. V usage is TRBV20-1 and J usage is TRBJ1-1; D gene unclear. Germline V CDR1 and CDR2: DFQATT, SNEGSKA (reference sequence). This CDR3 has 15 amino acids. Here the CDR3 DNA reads TGTAGTGCTAGAGAGCCGGACGGAGGGTTCACTGAAGCTTTCTTT. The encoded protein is CSAREPDGGFTEAFF.

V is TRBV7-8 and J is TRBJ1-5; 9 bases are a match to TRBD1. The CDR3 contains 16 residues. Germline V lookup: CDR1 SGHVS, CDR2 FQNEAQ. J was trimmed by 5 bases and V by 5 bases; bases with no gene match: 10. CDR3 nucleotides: TGTGCCAGCAGCCTACGGACAGGGGCCGGGTATCAGCCCCAGCATTTT. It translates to CASSLRTGAGYQPQHF.

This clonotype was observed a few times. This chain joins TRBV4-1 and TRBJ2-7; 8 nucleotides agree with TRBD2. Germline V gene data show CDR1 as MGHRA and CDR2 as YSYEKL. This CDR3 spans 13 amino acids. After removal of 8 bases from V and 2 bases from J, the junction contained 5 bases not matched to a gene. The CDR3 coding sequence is TGCGCCAGCCGGGGGGGCGACACCTACGAGCAGTACTTC. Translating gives CASRGGDTYEQYF.

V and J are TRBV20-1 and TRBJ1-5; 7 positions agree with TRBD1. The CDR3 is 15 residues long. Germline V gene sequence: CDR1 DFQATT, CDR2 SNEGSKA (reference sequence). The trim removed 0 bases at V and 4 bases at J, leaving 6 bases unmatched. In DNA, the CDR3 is TGCAGTGCTAGAGAGACCGACAGGGCAAATCAGCCCCAGCATTTT. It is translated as CSARETDRANQPQHF.